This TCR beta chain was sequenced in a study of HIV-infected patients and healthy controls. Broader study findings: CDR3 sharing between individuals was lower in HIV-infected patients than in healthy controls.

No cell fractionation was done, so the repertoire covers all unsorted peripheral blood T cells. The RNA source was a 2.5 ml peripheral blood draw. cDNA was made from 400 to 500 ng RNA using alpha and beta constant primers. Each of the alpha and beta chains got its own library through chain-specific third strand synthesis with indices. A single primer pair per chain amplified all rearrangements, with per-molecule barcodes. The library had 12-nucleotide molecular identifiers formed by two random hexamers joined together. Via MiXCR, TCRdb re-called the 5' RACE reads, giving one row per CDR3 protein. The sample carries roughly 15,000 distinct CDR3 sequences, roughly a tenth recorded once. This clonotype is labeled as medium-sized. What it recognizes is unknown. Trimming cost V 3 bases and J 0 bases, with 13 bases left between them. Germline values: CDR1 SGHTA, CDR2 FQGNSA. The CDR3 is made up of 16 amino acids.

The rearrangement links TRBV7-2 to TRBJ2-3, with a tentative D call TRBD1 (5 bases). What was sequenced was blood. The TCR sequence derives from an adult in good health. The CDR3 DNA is TGTGCCAGCAGCTTTAGGCAGGGTTCTAGCACAGATACGCAGTATTTT. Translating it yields CASSFRQGSSTDTQYF.